Detailed here is one T cell receptor beta chain. V shed 7 bases and J 8 bases; nucleotides not matched to a gene: 4. CDR3 length equals 11 residues. The germline gives CDR1 SEHNR, CDR2 FQNEAQ (reference sequence). This sample was taken from a study of blood T cell repertoires in COVID-19. Study at large: From the United States, Italy and Spain came samples of acute and convalescent COVID-19.

Original processing methods: Scientists estimated how many nucleated cells there were by amplifying reference gene primers. The method was immunoSEQ multiplex PCR; TCRdb's version includes in-frame clones alone and lacks a portion of them. That table gives V, J and clone size, and the DNA gave D and trimming. This sample has 140,000 to 150,000 clones, with 80% to 90% found just once. The origin of this receptor is a woman aged 55-70 years with COVID-19, enrolled during active disease. V is TRBV7-9 and J is TRBJ1-1, with 7 nucleotides matching TRBD1. The specimen sequenced was peripheral blood. The CDR3 DNA sequence: TGTGCCAGCATCAAGGACAGGGAAGCTTTCTTT. Its translation is CASIKDREAFF.